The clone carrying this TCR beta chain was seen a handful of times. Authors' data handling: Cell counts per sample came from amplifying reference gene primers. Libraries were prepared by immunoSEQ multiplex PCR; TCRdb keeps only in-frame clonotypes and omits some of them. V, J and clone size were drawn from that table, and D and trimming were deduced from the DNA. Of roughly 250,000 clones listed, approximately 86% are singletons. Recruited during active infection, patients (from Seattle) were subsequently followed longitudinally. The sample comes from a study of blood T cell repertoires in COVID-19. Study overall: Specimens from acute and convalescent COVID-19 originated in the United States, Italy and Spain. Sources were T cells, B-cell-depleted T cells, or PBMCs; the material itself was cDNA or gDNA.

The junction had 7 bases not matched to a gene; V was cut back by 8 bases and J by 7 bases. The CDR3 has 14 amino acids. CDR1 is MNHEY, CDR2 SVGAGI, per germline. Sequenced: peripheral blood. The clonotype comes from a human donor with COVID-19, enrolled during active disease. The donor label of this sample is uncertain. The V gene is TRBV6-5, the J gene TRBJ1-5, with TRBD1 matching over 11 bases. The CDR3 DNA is TGTGCCAGCGCCGGGACAGGGGGTTACCAGCCCCAGCATTTT. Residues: CASAGTGGYQPQHF.